This T cell receptor beta chain was identified in a study of blood T cell repertoires in COVID-19. Study context: Acute-phase and convalescent COVID-19 samples originated in the United States, Italy and Spain. Nucleic acid was either cDNA or gDNA, and it came from T cells, B-cell-depleted T cells, or PBMCs.

Original methodology: Estimation of nucleated cell counts was performed using reference gene primer amplification. The protocol was immunoSEQ multiplex PCR, while the TCRdb copy is restricted to in-frame clones and leaves out a portion. The D gene and trimming were derived from the DNA, and the V and J assignments and clone size from that table. The sample has under 65,000 clones; roughly 91% are singletons. Trimming stripped 6 bases from V and 5 bases from J, with 13 bases between. The CDR3 has 13 amino acids. The sequence derives from a human donor in a cohort sampled during active COVID-19. The rearrangement links TRBV12-3 or TRBV12-4 to TRBJ2-5, with a possible D match to TRBD2 (5 bases). Source material: peripheral blood. The CDR3 bases are TGTGCCAGCAGATCGGGAAGAGTGGAGACCCAGTACTTC. Encoded protein: CASRSGRVETQYF.